The TCR beta chain described here comes from a study of cytomegalovirus exposure and HLA in healthy donors. A multiplex PCR was run with 60 Vbeta primers and 13 Jbeta primers. Sequencing was performed with immunoSEQ multiplex PCR; in TCRdb, only in-frame clones are kept and a portion is missing. The sample has about 83,000 clones; about two thirds are singletons. Though nominally healthy at sampling, donors likely had unrecorded immune exposures. There are 10 residues in the CDR3. Trimming removed 6 bases at V and 7 bases at J, with 4 bases between. Germline assignment: CDR1 DFQATT and CDR2 SNEGSKA (reference sequence).

The chain uses TRBV20-1 and TRBJ1-6, with D hard to call. The receptor's source is a man aged 55 to 70 in good health and CMV-seronegative. Sequencing was performed on PBMCs. CDR3 protein: CSARNSPLHF. The CDR3 nucleotides are TGCAGTGCCCGGAATTCACCCCTCCACTTT.